The clone carrying this T cell receptor (beta chain) has only one observation. Assignments of participants to cohorts depended upon their own reported clinical history. Resolution of symptoms, clearance, or two negative PCRs was present in recovered Cohort 3 donors. The sample is drawn from a study of blood T cell repertoires in COVID-19. About the study: The analysed material was cDNA or gDNA that came from T cells, B-cell-depleted T cells, or PBMCs.

As originally analysed: Reference gene primer amplification yielded estimated nucleated cell counts. Clones were sequenced by immunoSEQ multiplex PCR, and TCRdb holds only the in-frame ones, with some missing. That table furnishes V, J and clone size, whereas the DNA furnished D and trimming. The sample holds about 170,000 clones, about 84% seen once. V was pared by 1 base and J by 7 bases, with 7 bases between. The CDR3 totals 13 residues. The germline CDR1 and CDR2 sequences are KGHSH and LQKENI. The chain carries TRBV18 and TRBJ2-2; no firm D call. Input material: PBMCs or T cells enriched from blood (not recorded which). The sequence derives from a man aged 50 to 59 who had recovered from COVID-19. CDR3 sequence: CASSPLRDGELFF. In nucleotides, the CDR3 is TGTGCCAGCTCACCACTTAGAGACGGGGAGCTGTTTTTT.